These T cell receptor beta chains were read from a single sample in a study of blood T cell repertoires in COVID-19. Method: immunoSEQ multiplex PCR; TCRdb's copy keeps in-frame clones and lacks some. Of around 170,000 clones detected, 88% appear once; the ten largest clones hold roughly 26%. Input material: peripheral blood. The receptors originated from a man aged 60 to 75 with acute or convalescent COVID-19. CDR3s include the opening cysteine and the closing phenylalanine or tryptophan. The D gene is left open where the match is weak. Some rows mark clone size as missing; the rest say once, few, many or name a class of expanded clone.

D,size,V,J,DNA,CDR3
TRBD1,-,TRBV5-6,TRBJ1-2,TGTGCCAGCAGCGGGGGACAGGGTTACTATGGCTACACCTTC,CASSGGQGYYGYTF
TRBD2,-,TRBV7-2,TRBJ2-3,TGTGCCAGCAGCTTACCCGGGACTAGCGGGGAAAACACAGATACGCAGTATTTT,CASSLPGTSGENTDTQYF
-,-,TRBV6-5,TRBJ2-3,TGTGCCGCCCGGATTAGCGGAAACACAGATACGCAGTATTTT,CAARISGNTDTQYF
-,few,TRBV28,TRBJ1-4,TGTGCCAGCAGCCTATACCATAATGAAAAACTGTTTTTT,CASSLYHNEKLFF
-,-,TRBV6-1,TRBJ1-2,TGTGCCAGCAGTGATCCCCCAGGGGCGACTAACTATGGCTACACCTTC,CASSDPPGATNYGYTF
TRBD1,-,TRBV5-4,TRBJ1-4,TGTGCCAGCAGCTTTACAGGGGAACGGAGTGAAAAACTGTTTTTT,CASSFTGERSEKLFF
-,-,TRBV19,TRBJ1-2,TGTGCCAGTAGTGGACAGACCTACTATGGCTACACCTTC,CASSGQTYYGYTF
TRBD2,-,TRBV11-2,TRBJ2-3,TGTGCCAGCAGCTTAGAACCGGGACTAGCGGGGGACACGCAGTATTTT,CASSLEPGLAGDTQYF
-,-,TRBV5-6,TRBJ2-7,TGTGCCAGCAGCTCTACCGGGATTTACGAGCAGTACTTC,CASSSTGIYEQYF
TRBD2,-,TRBV29-1,TRBJ2-1,TGCAGCTCCCGGACTAGCGGCTACAATGAGCAGTTCTTC,CSSRTSGYNEQFF
TRBD1,-,TRBV3-1/TRBV3-2,TRBJ1-6,TGTGCCAGCAGCACCAGACAGGGTGCAAATTCACCCCTCCACTTT,CASSTRQGANSPLHF
TRBD1,-,TRBV19,TRBJ2-1,TGTGCCAGTAGTATAGGGGACAGGGGCTACAATGAGCAGTTCTTC,CASSIGDRGYNEQFF
TRBD1,-,TRBV6-5,TRBJ1-2,TGTGCCAGCAGCCAATACGCAGGGGGCTATGGCTACACCTTC,CASSQYAGGYGYTF
TRBD2,once,TRBV5-1,TRBJ2-3,TGCGCCAGCAGCTTGATAGCGGGAGGGACAGATACGCAGTATTTT,CASSLIAGGTDTQYF
-,-,TRBV25-1,TRBJ1-2,TGTGCCAGCAGTGAATACGGGAGGGCTGGCTACACCTTC,CASSEYGRAGYTF
TRBD1,-,TRBV6-1,TRBJ1-1,TGTGCCAGCAGTGTCCGGGACAGGAATATGAACACTGAAGCTTTCTTT,CASSVRDRNMNTEAFF
-,-,TRBV27,TRBJ1-5,TGTGCCAGCAGCCGAACCTCAGGGTTTAGCAATCAGCCCCAGCATTTT,CASSRTSGFSNQPQHF
TRBD2,few,TRBV3-1/TRBV3-2,TRBJ2-2,TGTGCCAGCAGCCGTTTAGCGGGGAGAACCGGGGAGCTGTTTTTT,CASSRLAGRTGELFF
-,-,TRBV6-5,TRBJ1-5,TGTGCCAGCAGTACAGGGCCTGCGTACAATCAGCCCCAGCATTTT,CASSTGPAYNQPQHF
-,-,TRBV6-5,TRBJ1-2,TGTGCCAGCCTGGGTCCTAGGGACATAAACTATGGCTACACCTTC,CASLGPRDINYGYTF
-,once,TRBV3-1/TRBV3-2,TRBJ1-2,TGTGCCAGCAGCCAAGGGGGCAATCGAGGCTATGGCTACACCTTC,CASSQGGNRGYGYTF
TRBD1,-,TRBV12-5,TRBJ1-1,TGTGCTAGTGGTCATAACCCGGGACAGAGCTTAACTGAAGCTTTCTTT,CASGHNPGQSLTEAFF
-,-,TRBV11-2,TRBJ2-5,TGTGCCAGCAGCGCTACAGGGAAAAAAGAGACCCAGTACTTC,CASSATGKKETQYF
TRBD1,-,TRBV18,TRBJ1-6,TGTGCCAGCTCACTCGGGACAGGGGTCGGTAATTCACCCCTCCACTTT,CASSLGTGVGNSPLHF
-,-,TRBV30,TRBJ1-3,TGTGCCTGGAGTTTCCCCGGCGGCGGAAACACCATATATTTT,CAWSFPGGGNTIYF
-,-,TRBV19,TRBJ1-1,TGTGCCAGTACTCCTTCGACGGGGAACACTGAAGCTTTCTTT,CASTPSTGNTEAFF
TRBD2,-,TRBV11-3,TRBJ2-2,TGTGCCAGCAGCTTGGCTAGCGGGGCTTCCACCGGGGAGCTGTTTTTT,CASSLASGASTGELFF
TRBD1,-,TRBV6-5,TRBJ1-3,TGTGCCAGCAGGGGACAGCATTCTGGAAACACCATATATTTT,CASRGQHSGNTIYF
-,-,TRBV11-2,TRBJ1-3,TGTGCCAGCAGCCTGACAGGATACTCTGGAAACACCATATATTTT,CASSLTGYSGNTIYF
TRBD1,-,TRBV6-5,TRBJ2-5,TGTGCCAGCAGTCTCCTCGGACAGGGTACCGAGACCCAGTACTTC,CASSLLGQGTETQYF
-,-,TRBV7-2,TRBJ1-5,TGTGCCAGCAGCCCGCGGACTACATATCAGCCCCAGCATTTT,CASSPRTTYQPQHF
-,-,TRBV6-5,TRBJ2-1,TGTGCCAGCAGTCGAAGCGCGGACAATGAGCAGTTCTTC,CASSRSADNEQFF
-,once,TRBV6-6,TRBJ1-2,TGTGCCAGCAGTATCTCGGGGGGGTTAATGGATGGCTACACCTTC,CASSISGGLMDGYTF
TRBD1,-,TRBV5-1,TRBJ1-6,TGCGCCAGCAGCCCGATTTGGACAGGGTCGAGCTCCTATAATTCACCCCTCCACTTT,CASSPIWTGSSSYNSPLHF
TRBD1,-,TRBV5-5,TRBJ1-4,TGTGCCAGCACCCTCACCGGGACAGGGCGTGAAAAACTGTTTTTT,CASTLTGTGREKLFF